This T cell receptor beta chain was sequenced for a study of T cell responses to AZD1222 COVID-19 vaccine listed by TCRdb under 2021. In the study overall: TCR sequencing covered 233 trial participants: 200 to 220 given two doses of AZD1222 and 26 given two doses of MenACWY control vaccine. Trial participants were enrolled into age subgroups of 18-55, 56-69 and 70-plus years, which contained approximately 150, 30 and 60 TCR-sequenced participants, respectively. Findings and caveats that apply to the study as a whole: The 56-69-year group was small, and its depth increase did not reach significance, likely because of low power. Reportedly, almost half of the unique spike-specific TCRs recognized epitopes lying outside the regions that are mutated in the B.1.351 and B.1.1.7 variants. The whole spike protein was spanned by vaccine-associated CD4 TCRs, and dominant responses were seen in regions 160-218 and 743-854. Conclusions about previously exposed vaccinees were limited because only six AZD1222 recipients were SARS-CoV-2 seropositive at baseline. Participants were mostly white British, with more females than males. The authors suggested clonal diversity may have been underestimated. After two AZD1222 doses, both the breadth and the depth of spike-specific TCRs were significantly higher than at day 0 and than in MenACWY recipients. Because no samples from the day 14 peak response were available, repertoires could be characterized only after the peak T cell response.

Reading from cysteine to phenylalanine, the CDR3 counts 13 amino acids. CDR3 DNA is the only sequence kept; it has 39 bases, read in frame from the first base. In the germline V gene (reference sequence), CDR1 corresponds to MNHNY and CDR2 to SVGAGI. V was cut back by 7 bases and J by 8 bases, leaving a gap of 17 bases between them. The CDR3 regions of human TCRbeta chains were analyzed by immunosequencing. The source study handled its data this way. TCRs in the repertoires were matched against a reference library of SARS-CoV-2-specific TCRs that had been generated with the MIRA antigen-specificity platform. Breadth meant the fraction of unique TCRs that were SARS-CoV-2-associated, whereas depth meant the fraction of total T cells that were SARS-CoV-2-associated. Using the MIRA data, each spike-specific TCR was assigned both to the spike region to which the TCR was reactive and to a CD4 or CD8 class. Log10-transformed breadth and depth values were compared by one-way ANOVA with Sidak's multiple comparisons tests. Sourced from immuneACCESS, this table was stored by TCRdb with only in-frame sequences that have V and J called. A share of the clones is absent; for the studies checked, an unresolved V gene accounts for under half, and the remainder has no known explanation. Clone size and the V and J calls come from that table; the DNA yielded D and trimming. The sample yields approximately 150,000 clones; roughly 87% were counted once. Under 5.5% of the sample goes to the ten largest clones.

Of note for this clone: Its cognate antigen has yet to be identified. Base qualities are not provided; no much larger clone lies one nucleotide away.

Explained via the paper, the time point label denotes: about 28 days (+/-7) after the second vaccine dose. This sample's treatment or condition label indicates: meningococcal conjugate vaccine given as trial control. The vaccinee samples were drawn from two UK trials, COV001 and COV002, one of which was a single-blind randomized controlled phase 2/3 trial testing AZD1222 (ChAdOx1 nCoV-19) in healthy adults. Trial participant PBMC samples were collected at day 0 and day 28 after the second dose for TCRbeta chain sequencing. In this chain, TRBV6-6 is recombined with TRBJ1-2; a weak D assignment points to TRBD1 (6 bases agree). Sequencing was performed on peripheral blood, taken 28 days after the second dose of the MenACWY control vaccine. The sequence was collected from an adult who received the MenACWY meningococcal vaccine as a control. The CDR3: CASNMEGGWGYTF. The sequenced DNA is TGTGCCAGCAATATGGAGGGGGGCTGGGGCTACACCTTC.